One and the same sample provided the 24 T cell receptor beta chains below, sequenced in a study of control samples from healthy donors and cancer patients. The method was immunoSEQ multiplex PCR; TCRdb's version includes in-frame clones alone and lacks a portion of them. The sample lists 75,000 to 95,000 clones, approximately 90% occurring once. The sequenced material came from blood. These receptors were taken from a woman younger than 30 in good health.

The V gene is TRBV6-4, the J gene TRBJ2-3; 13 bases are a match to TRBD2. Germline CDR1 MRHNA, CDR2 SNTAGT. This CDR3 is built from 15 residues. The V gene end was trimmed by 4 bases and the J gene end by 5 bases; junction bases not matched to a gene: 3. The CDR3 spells CASSAGTSGEDTQYF. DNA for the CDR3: TGTGCCAGCAGTGCCGGGACTAGCGGGGAAGATACGCAGTATTTT.

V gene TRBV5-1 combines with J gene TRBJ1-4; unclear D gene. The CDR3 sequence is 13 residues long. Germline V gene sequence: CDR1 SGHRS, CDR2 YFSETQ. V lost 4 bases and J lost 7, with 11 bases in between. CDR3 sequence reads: CASSEGIVEKLFF. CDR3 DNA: TGCGCCAGCAGCGAGGGTATTGTTGAAAAACTGTTTTTT.

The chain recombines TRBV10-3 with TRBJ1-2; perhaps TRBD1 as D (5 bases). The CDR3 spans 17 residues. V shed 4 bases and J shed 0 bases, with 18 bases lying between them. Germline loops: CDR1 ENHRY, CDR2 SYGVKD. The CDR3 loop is CAISVYLDAGPNYGYTF. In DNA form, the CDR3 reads TGTGCCATCAGTGTTTATCTCGACGCAGGGCCTAACTATGGCTACACCTTC.

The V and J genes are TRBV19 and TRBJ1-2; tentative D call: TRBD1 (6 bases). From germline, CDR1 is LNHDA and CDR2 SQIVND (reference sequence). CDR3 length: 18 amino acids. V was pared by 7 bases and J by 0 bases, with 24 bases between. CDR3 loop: CASKTGLFALEPNYGYTF. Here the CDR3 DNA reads TGTGCCAGTAAAACAGGGTTATTTGCCTTGGAGCCTAACTATGGCTACACCTTC.

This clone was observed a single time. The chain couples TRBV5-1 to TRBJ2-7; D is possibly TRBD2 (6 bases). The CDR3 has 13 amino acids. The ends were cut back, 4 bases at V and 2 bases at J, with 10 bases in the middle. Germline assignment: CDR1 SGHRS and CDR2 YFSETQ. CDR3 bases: TGCGCCAGCAGCGGAGGGGCCACCTACGAGCAGTACTTC. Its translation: CASSGGATYEQYF.

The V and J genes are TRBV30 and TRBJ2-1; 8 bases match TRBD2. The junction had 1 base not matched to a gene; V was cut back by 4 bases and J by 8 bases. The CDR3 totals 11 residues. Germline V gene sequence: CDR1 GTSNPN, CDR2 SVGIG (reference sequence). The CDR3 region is CAWTRGDEQFF. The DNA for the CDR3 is TGTGCCTGGACGCGGGGGGATGAGCAGTTCTTC.

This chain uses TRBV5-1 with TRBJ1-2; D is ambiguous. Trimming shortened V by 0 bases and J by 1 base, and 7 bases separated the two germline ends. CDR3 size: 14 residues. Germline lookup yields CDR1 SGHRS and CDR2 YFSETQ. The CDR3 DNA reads TGCGCCAGCAGCTTGGAATCAGTTAACTATGGCTACACCTTC. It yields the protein CASSLESVNYGYTF.

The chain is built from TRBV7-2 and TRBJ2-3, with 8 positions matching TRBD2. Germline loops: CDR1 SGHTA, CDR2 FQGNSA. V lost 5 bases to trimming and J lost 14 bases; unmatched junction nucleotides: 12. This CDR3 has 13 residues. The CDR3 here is CASSPPGLGSWYF. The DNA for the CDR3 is TGTGCCAGCAGCCCTCCGGGACTAGGGTCGTGGTATTTT. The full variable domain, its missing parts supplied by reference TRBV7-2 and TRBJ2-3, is GAGVSQSPSNKVTEKGKDVELRCDPISGHTALYWYRQSLGQGLEFLIYFQGNSAPDKSGLPSDRFSAERTGGSVSTLTIQRTQQEDSAVYLCASSPPGLGSWYFGPGTRLTVL.

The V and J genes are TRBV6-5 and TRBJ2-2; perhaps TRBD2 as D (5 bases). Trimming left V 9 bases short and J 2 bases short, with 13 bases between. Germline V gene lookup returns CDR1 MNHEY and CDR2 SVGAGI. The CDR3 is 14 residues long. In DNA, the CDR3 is TGTGCCAGTTCACGGGGAATAAACACCGGGGAGCTGTTTTTT. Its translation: CASSRGINTGELFF.

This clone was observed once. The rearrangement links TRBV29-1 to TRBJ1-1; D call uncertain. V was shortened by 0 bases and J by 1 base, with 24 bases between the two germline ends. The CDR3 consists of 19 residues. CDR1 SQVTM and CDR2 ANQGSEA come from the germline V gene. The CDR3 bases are TGCAGCGTTGAAGATGCTAGGGTGACCCTTCAACAAACGAACACTGAAGCTTTCTTT. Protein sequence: CSVEDARVTLQQTNTEAFF.

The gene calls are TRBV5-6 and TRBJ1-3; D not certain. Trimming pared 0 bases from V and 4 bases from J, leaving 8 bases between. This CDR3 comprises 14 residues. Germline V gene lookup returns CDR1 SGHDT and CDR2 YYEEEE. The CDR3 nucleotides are TGTGCCAGCAGCTTGGCCCTTGGGGGAAACACCATATATTTT. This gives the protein CASSLALGGNTIYF.

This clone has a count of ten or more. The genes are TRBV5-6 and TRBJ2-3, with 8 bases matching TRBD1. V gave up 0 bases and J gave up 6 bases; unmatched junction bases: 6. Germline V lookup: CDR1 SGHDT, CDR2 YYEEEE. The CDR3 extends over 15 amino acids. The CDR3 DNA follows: TGTGCCAGCAGCTTGGGCAGGGGGCTTTGGGATACGCAGTATTTT. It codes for CASSLGRGLWDTQYF. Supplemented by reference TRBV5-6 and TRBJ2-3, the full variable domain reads DAGVTQSPTHLIKTRGQQVTLRCSPKSGHDTVSWYQQALGQGPQFIFQYYEEEERQRGNFPDRFSGHQFPNYSSELNVNALLLGDSALYLCASSLGRGLWDTQYFGPGTRLTVL.

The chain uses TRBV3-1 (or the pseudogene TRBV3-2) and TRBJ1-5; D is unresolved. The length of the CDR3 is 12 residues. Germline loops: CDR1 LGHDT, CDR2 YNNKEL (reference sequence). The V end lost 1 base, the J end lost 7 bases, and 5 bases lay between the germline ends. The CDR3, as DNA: TGTGCCAGCAGCCAAGTTGGCCAGCCCCAGCATTTT. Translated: CASSQVGQPQHF.

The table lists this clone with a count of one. The CDR3 loop reads CASSEQGAAEAFF. The CDR3 DNA is TGTGCCAGCAGTGAACAGGGGGCCGCTGAAGCTTTCTTT. The rearrangement uses TRBV25-1 and TRBJ1-1, with 8 positions matching TRBD1. The CDR3 extends over 13 amino acids. V gave up 2 bases and J gave up 6 bases; unmatched junction bases: 2. The germline V gene has CDR1 MGHDK and CDR2 SYGVNS.

CDR3 loop: CAFNPPGSGQPQHF. The CDR3, as DNA: TGTGCCTTCAACCCGCCGGGGTCGGGCCAGCCCCAGCATTTT. The rearrangement uses TRBV11-1 and TRBJ1-5; D is unclear. The CDR3 has 14 amino acids. CDR1 is SGHAT, CDR2 FQDESV, per germline (reference sequence). V gave up 11 bases and J gave up 7 bases, with 21 bases separating them.

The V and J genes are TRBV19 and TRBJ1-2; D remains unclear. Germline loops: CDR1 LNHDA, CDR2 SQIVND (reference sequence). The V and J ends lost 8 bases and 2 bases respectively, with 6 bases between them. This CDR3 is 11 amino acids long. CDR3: CASLKNYGYTF. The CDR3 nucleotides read TGTGCCAGTCTAAAAAACTATGGCTACACCTTC.

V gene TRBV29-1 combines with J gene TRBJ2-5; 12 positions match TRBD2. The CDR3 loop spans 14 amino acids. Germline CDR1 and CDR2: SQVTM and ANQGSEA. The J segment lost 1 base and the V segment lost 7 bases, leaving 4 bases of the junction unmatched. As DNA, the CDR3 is TGCAGCGCCGCGACTAGCGGGGGCCAAGAGACCCAGTACTTC. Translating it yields CSAATSGGQETQYF. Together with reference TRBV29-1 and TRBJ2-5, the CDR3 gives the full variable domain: SAVISQKPSRDICQRGTSLTIQCQVDSQVTMMFWYRQQPGQSLTLIATANQGSEATYESGFVIDKFPISRPNLTFSTLTVSNMSPEDSSIYLCSAATSGGQETQYFGPGTRLLVL.

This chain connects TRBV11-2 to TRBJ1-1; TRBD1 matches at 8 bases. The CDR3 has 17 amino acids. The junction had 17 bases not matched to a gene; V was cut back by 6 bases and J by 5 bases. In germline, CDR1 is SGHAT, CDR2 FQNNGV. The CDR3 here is CASSRLAATGGETEAFF. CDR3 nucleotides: TGTGCCAGCAGTCGCCTAGCTGCAACAGGGGGGGAGACTGAAGCTTTCTTT. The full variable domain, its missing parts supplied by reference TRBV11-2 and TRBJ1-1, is EAGVAQSPRYKIIEKRQSVAFWCNPISGHATLYWYQQILGQGPKLLIQFQNNGVVDDSQLPKDRFSAERLKGVDSTLKIQPAKLEDSAVYLCASSRLAATGGETEAFFGQGTRLTVV.

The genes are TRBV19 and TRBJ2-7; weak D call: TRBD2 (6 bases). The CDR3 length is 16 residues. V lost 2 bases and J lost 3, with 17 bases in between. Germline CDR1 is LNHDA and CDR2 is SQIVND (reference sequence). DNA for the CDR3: TGTGCCAGTAGTATAAATCCGGACACCGGGAGCTACGAGCAGTACTTC. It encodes CASSINPDTGSYEQYF.

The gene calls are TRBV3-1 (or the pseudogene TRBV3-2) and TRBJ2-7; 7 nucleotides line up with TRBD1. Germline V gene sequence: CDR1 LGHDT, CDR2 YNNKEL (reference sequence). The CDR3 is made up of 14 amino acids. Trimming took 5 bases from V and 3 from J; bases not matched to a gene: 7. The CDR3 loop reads CASSYGTASYEQYF. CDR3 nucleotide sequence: TGTGCCAGCAGCTACGGGACAGCTAGCTACGAGCAGTACTTC.

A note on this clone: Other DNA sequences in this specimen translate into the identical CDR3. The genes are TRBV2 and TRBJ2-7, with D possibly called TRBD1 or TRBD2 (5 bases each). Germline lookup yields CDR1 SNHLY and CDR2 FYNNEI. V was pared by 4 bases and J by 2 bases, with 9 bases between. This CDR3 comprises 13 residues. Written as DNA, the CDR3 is TGTGCCAGCAGTGTGGGGGAAACCTACGAGCAGTACTTC. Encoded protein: CASSVGETYEQYF.

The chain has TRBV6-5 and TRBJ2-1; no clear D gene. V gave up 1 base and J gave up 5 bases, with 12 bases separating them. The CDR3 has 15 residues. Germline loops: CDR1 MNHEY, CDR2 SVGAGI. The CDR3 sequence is CASSYFGGVDNEQFF. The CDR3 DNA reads TGTGCCAGCAGTTACTTTGGTGGAGTGGACAATGAGCAGTTCTTC.

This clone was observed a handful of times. CDR3 in DNA: TGCGCCAGCAGCCCGGGCGACGGGAACTATGGCTACACCTTC. This translates into CASSPGDGNYGYTF. V is TRBV5-1 and J is TRBJ1-2, with no clear D. V lost 4 bases and J lost 2, with 12 bases in between. CDR1 SGHRS and CDR2 YFSETQ come from the germline V gene. The CDR3 runs to 14 residues.

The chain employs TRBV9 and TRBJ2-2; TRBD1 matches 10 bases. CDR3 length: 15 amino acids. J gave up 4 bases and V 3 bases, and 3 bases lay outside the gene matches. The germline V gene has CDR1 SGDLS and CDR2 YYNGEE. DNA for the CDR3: TGTGCCAGCAGCGCGGACAGGGGGAGCACCGGGGAGCTGTTTTTT. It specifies CASSADRGSTGELFF.